The rows below give T cell receptor beta chains drawn from one sample of a study of regulatory T cells in long-lasting Graves disease. One entry per CDR3 protein, called by TCRdb with MiXCR from the multiplex PCR reads. The sample carries around 400,000 distinct CDR3 sequences, 20% to 25% recorded once. Material: peripheral blood mononuclear cells (PBMCs), obtained when the disease was refractory, from a patient treated with antithyroid drugs. Source of these receptors: a female donor with Graves disease. Both conserved end residues are part of each CDR3. The D gene is left open where the match is weak. A clone size is listed for some rows: how often the clone was seen (once, few, many), or a class if it is expanded.

D gene	clone size	V gene	J gene	CDR3 DNA	CDR3 protein
TRBD1	-	TRBV19	TRBJ2-2	TGTGCCAGTAGTATCCGAGGGGGCACGTCCGGGGAGCTGTTTTTT	CASSIRGGTSGELFF
TRBD1	-	TRBV28	TRBJ2-2	TGTGCCAGCAGTTTCTTCTCAGGGGGCACCGGGGAGCTGTTTTTT	CASSFFSGGTGELFF
-	few	TRBV7-2	TRBJ2-2	TGTGCCAGCAGCTTCCCCGAGGGGCAGACCGGGGAGCTGTTTTTT	CASSFPEGQTGELFF
-	few	TRBV12-3/TRBV12-4	TRBJ2-5	TGTGCCAGCAGCTTAGCGAGAAGAGGACAAGAGACCCAGTACTTC	CASSLARRGQETQYF
-	many	TRBV20-1	TRBJ2-7	TGCAGTGCTGGGACTCCCTACGAGCAGTACTTC	CSAGTPYEQYF
-	many	TRBV29-1	TRBJ2-7	TGCAGCGTTGAAGTCCTGGGACATAACTACGAGCAGTACTTC	CSVEVLGHNYEQYF
-	-	TRBV3-1	TRBJ2-7	TGTGCCAGCAGCGGACTTAGCTCCTACGAGCAGTACTTC	CASSGLSSYEQYF
TRBD1	many	TRBV2	TRBJ2-2	TGTGCCAGCGAAAGGACAGGAAATACCGGGGAGCTGTTTTTT	CASERTGNTGELFF
TRBD2	many	TRBV11-2	TRBJ2-5	TGTGCCAGCAGCCTTTCTTGGCTAGCGGGAGGGGAGACCCAGTACTTC	CASSLSWLAGGETQYF
-	-	TRBV30	TRBJ2-7	TGTGCCTGGAGTGTACTATCGGACTACGAGCAGTACTTC	CAWSVLSDYEQYF
-	many	TRBV6-1	TRBJ2-5	TGTGCCAGCTCGAACGGTCGGTTAGAGACCCAGTACTTC	CASSNGRLETQYF
-	-	TRBV20-1	TRBJ1-5	TGCAGTGCTAGGACAAAGAGCAATCAGCCCCAGCATTTT	CSARTKSNQPQHF
-	few	TRBV7-9	TRBJ2-7	TGTGCCAGCAGCTTAGCAGGAGGGGTCAGCTACGAGCAGTACTTC	CASSLAGGVSYEQYF
-	few	TRBV2	TRBJ2-2	TGTGCCAGCAGTGCCGAATCGACCAACACCGGGGAGCTGTTTTTT	CASSAESTNTGELFF
TRBD2	few	TRBV5-1	TRBJ2-2	TGCGCCAGCAGCTTGACTAGCGCGAACACCGGGGAGCTGTTTTTT	CASSLTSANTGELFF
-	few	TRBV7-2	TRBJ1-1	TGTGCCAGCAGCTTAGTCGTCATGAACACTGAAGCTTTCTTT	CASSLVVMNTEAFF
TRBD1	-	TRBV5-6	TRBJ1-6	TGTGCCAGCAGCTGGGGACAGGGGGGTAATTCACCCCTCCACTTT	CASSWGQGGNSPLHF
TRBD1	few	TRBV7-2	TRBJ1-5	TGTGCCAGCAGCTACGACAGGGTCAACAATCAGCCCCAGCATTTT	CASSYDRVNNQPQHF
TRBD2	-	TRBV28	TRBJ2-2	TGTGCCAGCAGTAGGGGACTAACCAGCACCGGGGAGCTGTTTTTT	CASSRGLTSTGELFF
-	many	TRBV24-1	TRBJ1-2	TGTGCCACCAGTGTTCACACTGACTATGGCTACACCTTC	CATSVHTDYGYTF
TRBD1	few	TRBV7-2	TRBJ2-7	TGTGCCAGCACCCTTGCGCCGGGACAGGGGGATTACGAGCAGTACTTC	CASTLAPGQGDYEQYF
-	many	TRBV11-2	TRBJ2-5	TGTGCCAGCAGCTTAATGAGGGGAGAGACCCAGTACTTC	CASSLMRGETQYF
-	many	TRBV28	TRBJ1-1	TGTGCCAGCAGTTGGGGCAGTGGGGTCATGAACACTGAAGCTTTCTTT	CASSWGSGVMNTEAFF
-	many	TRBV6-2/TRBV6-3	TRBJ1-5	TGTGCCAGCAGTTACGTAGCAGGACGGACCTGGGTTCAGCCCCAGCATTTT	CASSYVAGRTWVQPQHF
-	many	TRBV6-1	TRBJ2-7	TGTGCCAGCACTCCGGTGGGTATGGCGTACGAGCAGTACTTC	CASTPVGMAYEQYF
TRBD2	-	TRBV7-8	TRBJ2-2	TGTGCCAGCAGCTTAGACGGGAGGGCCAACACCGGGGAGCTGTTTTTT	CASSLDGRANTGELFF
TRBD2	-	TRBV6-1	TRBJ2-5	TGTACCAGCAGTAAGGTAGCGGGGCTGGAGACCCAGTACTTC	CTSSKVAGLETQYF
TRBD1	few	TRBV19	TRBJ1-1	TGTGCCAGTAGTATAGCCCAGGGGGGGATCCCTGAAGCTTTCTTT	CASSIAQGGIPEAFF
-	-	TRBV7-2	TRBJ1-1	TGTGCCAGCAGCCCTAAAAGGCTCACGCCTGAAGCTTTCTTT	CASSPKRLTPEAFF
TRBD2	few	TRBV7-8	TRBJ2-5	TGTGCCAGCAGCCCCGGGAGGTTACAGGAGACCCAGTACTTC	CASSPGRLQETQYF
-	many	TRBV5-8	TRBJ1-4	TGTGCCAGCAGCTTTGGGACGACAACTAATGAAAAACTGTTTTTT	CASSFGTTTNEKLFF
-	few	TRBV6-5	TRBJ1-6	TGTGCCAGCAGTTACTCGGCCCGGCCGGCCCTCCACTTT	CASSYSARPALHF
TRBD1	many	TRBV6-5	TRBJ1-1	TGTGCCAGCAGTTACTCAGGAAGGGGGCGCGGGAACACTGAAGCTTTCTTT	CASSYSGRGRGNTEAFF
TRBD2	many	TRBV11-2	TRBJ2-7	TGTGCCAGCAGCTCCCCGCGCGGGAGCCGCTCCTACGAGCAGTACTTC	CASSSPRGSRSYEQYF
-	few	TRBV3-1	TRBJ2-5	TGTGCCAGCAGCCAAGATGGGGGTTTTGGTGCCTCACTCGGCGCGGAGACCCAGTACTTC	CASSQDGGFGASLGAETQYF
-	-	TRBV14	TRBJ2-1	TGTGCCAGCAGTTCCATTTCGGAGCAGTTCTTC	CASSSISEQFF
TRBD1	-	TRBV5-5	TRBJ1-2	TGTGCCAGCAGCTCTGCGGACAGGAAAACCTTC	CASSSADRKTF
-	few	TRBV10-1	TRBJ1-5	TGCGCCAGCAGTGAGTCGAGTGGTAAAGGGCCTTTTGGCAATCAGCCCCAGCATTTT	CASSESSGKGPFGNQPQHF
-	many	TRBV7-2	TRBJ2-7	TGTGCCAGCAGCCTTGGGCTAGAGAAGTACGAGCAGTACTTC	CASSLGLEKYEQYF
TRBD1	few	TRBV11-2	TRBJ2-3	TGTGCCAGCAGCGGCCGGGACAGGGGCGTCATCACGCAGTATTTT	CASSGRDRGVITQYF
-	once	TRBV20-1	TRBJ2-3	TGCAGTGCTAGAGATTGGGGCACTAGCACAGATACGCAGTATTTT	CSARDWGTSTDTQYF
TRBD2	few	TRBV20-1	TRBJ2-7	TGCAGTGCACAAGTTCCTAGCGGGAGGCCCATGAGCTCCTACGAGCAGTACTTC	CSAQVPSGRPMSSYEQYF
-	-	TRBV6-5	TRBJ2-7	TGTGCCAGCAGTTACTCGCCGGGACTGTCGGGTCTGTACTTC	CASSYSPGLSGLYF
-	few	TRBV24-1	TRBJ1-1	TGTGCCACCAGGGCAGGGACGGAAGCTTTCTTT	CATRAGTEAFF
-	-	TRBV20-1	TRBJ2-2	TGCAGTGCTAGTCTTCACGCCGGGGAGCTGTTTTTT	CSASLHAGELFF
-	many	TRBV28	TRBJ2-7	TGTGCCAGCAGCTTAGGAACCGTCTACGAGCAGTACTTC	CASSLGTVYEQYF
-	few	TRBV7-9	TRBJ1-1	TGTGCCAGCAGTAACCTAGGGGGGTCGGGGTTGAACACTGAAGCTTTCTTT	CASSNLGGSGLNTEAFF
-	few	TRBV25-1	TRBJ1-4	TGTGCCAGCAGTGAGGCCGAGTGGGCACCTAATGAAAAACTGTTTTTT	CASSEAEWAPNEKLFF
TRBD1	-	TRBV19	TRBJ1-2	TGTGCCAGTAGTGTGGGACAGGGAGGCGGCTACACCTTC	CASSVGQGGGYTF
-	-	TRBV30	TRBJ1-6	TGTGCCTGGAGTCCCGACAGAAATTCACCCCTCCACTTT	CAWSPDRNSPLHF
TRBD2	few	TRBV20-1	TRBJ2-1	TGCAGTGCTAGGGTAGCGGGAGGCCAGGGGGAGTTCTTC	CSARVAGGQGEFF
-	-	TRBV15	TRBJ2-7	TGTGCCACCAGCAGAGGTGGGAGCTACGAGCAGTACTTC	CATSRGGSYEQYF